This T cell receptor beta chain was recovered during a study of beta chain features in type 1 diabetes. The overall study: Similarity in age, gender and cell yields was seen between patients and healthy donors.

This clone showed up just a few times. Its target is unknown. From germline, CDR1 is SGHRS and CDR2 YFSETQ. Trimming cost V 3 bases and J 4 bases; bases outside gene matches: 9. The length of the CDR3 is 15 residues. Study-wide points: All four CD4+ subsets from Type 1 diabetes patients carried moderately but significantly shorter TCRB CDR3s.

Every bit of the isolated RNA underwent reverse transcription, so sequencing read expressed TCRB transcripts. The method was immunoSEQ multiplex PCR; TCRdb's version includes in-frame clones alone and lacks a portion of them. Of around 360,000 clones detected, roughly 12% appear once; the ten largest clones hold 0.0095% to 0.013%. Sequenced material: naive CD4+ T cells from blood. The rearrangement links TRBV5-1 to TRBJ1-1, with TRBD1 matching 7 bases. This receptor was identified in a woman aged 18-29 years with type 1 diabetes. The CDR3 sequence is CASSSRQGGATEAFF. DNA of the CDR3: TGCGCCAGCAGCTCCAGACAGGGTGGGGCCACTGAAGCTTTCTTT.